This TCR beta chain was obtained from a study of T-cell reconstitution after alpha-beta-depleted transplantation in children (dated by TCRdb to about 2016). Concerning the study at large: The study quantitatively tracked T-cell immune reconstitution after TCRalphabeta/CD19-depleted allogeneic hematopoietic cell transplantation in children using TCR repertoire profiling. Overall study outcomes, separate from this receptor: The apparently early alphabetaT-cell count recovery about two months after transplant was reportedly dependent on only several hundred rapidly expanded clones derived from non-depleted graft cells. Hyperexpanded clone frequencies declined over subsequent months; after one year, T-cell counts and TCRbeta diversity were mostly attributed to newly produced T cells. In some patients, the high TCRbeta diversity seen at day 60 was put down to recipient T cells and intrathymic progenitors that had survived conditioning.

Libraries were built with PCR. Sequenced on an Illumina HiSeq 2500. TCR libraries were prepared with molecular barcoding, using unique molecular identifiers to normalize TCRbeta repertoire quantification. Clones were called with MiXCR by TCRdb after fastp trimmed the public reads at Q25, and only in-frame beta chains were retained. Rows are combined by CDR3 protein, so each entry shows the most common genes and DNA. The sample table shows hundreds of thousands of distinct CDR3 sequences, and 15% to 20% are seen once. 25% to 30% of the sample is in the top ten clones. V was cut back by 6 bases and J by 4 bases, leaving a gap of 19 bases between them. The CDR3 sequence holds 17 residues, the cysteine and phenylalanine included. Just CDR3 DNA is preserved here, 51 bases in frame from base 1. Reading the germline V gene (reference sequence) gives CDR1 SEHNR and CDR2 FQNEAQ. Reading the label with the study, this specimen's treatment or condition is: allogeneic hematopoietic cell transplantation with graft depleted of TCRalphabeta T cells and CD19 B cells. Transplant recipients were children who received TCRalphabeta/CD19-depleted allogeneic hematopoietic cell grafts.

This clonotype has a handful of counts. Its antigen is still unknown. The sample holds no much larger clone one base away, and base qualities are not on file. The chain is assembled from TRBV7-9 and TRBJ1-6; tentative D gene TRBD1, with 5 bases matching. The sequence was obtained from a boy younger than two who had a stem cell transplant for Wiskott-Aldrich syndrome, so the T cells may come from the graft donor. Material: PBMCs, mostly from graft donor cells, obtained 360 days after TCRalphabeta/CD19-depleted stem cell transplant. The CDR3 region reads CASRKRDPVGYNSPLHF. The DNA reads TGTGCCAGCAGAAAGAGGGACCCGGTCGGATATAATTCACCCCTCCACTTT. Reference TRBV7-9 and TRBJ1-6 genes cover what lies past the CDR3, so the full variable domain is DTGVSQNPRHKITKRGQNVTFRCDPISEHNRLYWYRQTLGQGPEFLTYFQNEAQLEKSRLLSDRFSAERPKGSFSTLEIQRTEQGDSAMYLCASRKRDPVGYNSPLHFGNGTRLTVT.